This T cell receptor beta chain is drawn from a study of T cells in localized non-small cell lung cancer. Study-level points and caveats: Adjacent uninvolved lung tissue had the highest T cell clonality, exceeding tumor. A median approximately 61 of the top 100 tumor clones appeared in adjacent lung.

Here immunoSEQ multiplex PCR was the method, and the copy in TCRdb shows in-frame clones only, minus some. The sample lists roughly 30,000 clones, around 90% occurring once. Worth noting for this clone: As yet, its antigen is unknown.

Germline V gene sequence: CDR1 MNHNS, CDR2 SASEGT. The CDR3 loop spans 17 amino acids. The ends were cut back, 0 bases at V and 0 bases at J, with 9 bases in the middle. This receptor was obtained from a female donor at least 60 years old with stage III squamous cell lung carcinoma. Sequencing was performed on peripheral blood, taken before any cancer treatment. The chain links TRBV6-1 to TRBJ2-6; D uncertain. The CDR3 protein is CASSEAIRRSGANVLTF. As DNA, the CDR3 is TGTGCCAGCAGTGAAGCTATCAGGCGCTCTGGGGCCAACGTCCTGACTTTC.